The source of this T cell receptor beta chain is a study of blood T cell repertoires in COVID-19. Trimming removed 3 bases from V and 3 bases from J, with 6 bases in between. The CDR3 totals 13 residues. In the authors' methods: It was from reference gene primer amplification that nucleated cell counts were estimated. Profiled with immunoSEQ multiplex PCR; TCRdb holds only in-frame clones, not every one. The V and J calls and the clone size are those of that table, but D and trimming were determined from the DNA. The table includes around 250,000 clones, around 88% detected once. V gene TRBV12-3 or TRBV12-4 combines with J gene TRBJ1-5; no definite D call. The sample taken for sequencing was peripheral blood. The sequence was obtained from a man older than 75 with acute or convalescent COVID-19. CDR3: CASSFADNQPQHF. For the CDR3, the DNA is TGTGCCAGCAGTTTCGCGGACAATCAGCCCCAGCATTTT.